Below, 32 T cell receptor beta chains from the same sample are listed, as sequenced in a study of naive and memory T cell subsets. Two oligonucleotides, mixed equimolar, formed the beta constant-region primer covering TRBC1 and TRBC2. Ligated cDNA was amplified by four rounds of PCR with nested alpha and beta constant-region primers and SP2. TCRdb processed the UMI-ligation and nested PCR reads anew with MiXCR; each CDR3 protein has one entry. This sample has about 120,000 distinct CDR3 sequences, with roughly 36% found just once. The specimen was central memory CD4+ T cells from blood. Receptors originate from a human donor in good health.

The chain has TRBV20-1 and TRBJ1-2; D unresolved. This CDR3 contains 17 residues. Trimming took 3 bases from V and 8 from J, leaving 28 bases between them. Germline CDR1 and CDR2: DFQATT and SNEGSKA (reference sequence). The CDR3 protein is CSARDGTERRRTGGYTF. CDR3 in DNA: TGCAGTGCTAGGGACGGAACAGAACGTCGGCGAACCGGGGGCTACACCTTC.

V is TRBV7-9 and J is TRBJ2-3, with D perhaps matching TRBD2 (6 bases). The germline V gene has CDR1 SEHNR and CDR2 FQNEAQ (reference sequence). CDR3 length: 18 residues. V lost 4 bases, J lost 0 bases, and 20 bases lay in between. DNA of the CDR3: TGTGCCAGCAGCTACCCAAAAAGAAGAGGGACTAGCACAGATACGCAGTATTTT. Translating gives CASSYPKRRGTSTDTQYF.

This clonotype was counted at least ten times. The V gene is TRBV12-3 or TRBV12-4, the J gene TRBJ1-3; the D is unclear. Between the trimmed V and J ends, which lost 6 bases and 4 bases, there was a span of 10 bases. This CDR3 has 13 amino acids. The CDR3 spells CASSHSAGNTIYF. The CDR3 DNA follows: TGTGCCAGCAGCCACTCAGCCGGAAACACCATATATTTT.

The chain employs TRBV7-2 and TRBJ2-1, with 12 bases lining up with TRBD2. The CDR3 contains 16 residues. Trimming took 5 bases from V and 2 from J; bases not matched to a gene: 4. CDR1 SGHTA and CDR2 FQGNSA come from the germline V gene. CDR3: CASSTWTSGAYNEQFF. For the CDR3, the DNA is TGTGCCAGCAGCACCTGGACTAGCGGGGCCTACAATGAGCAGTTCTTC. Full variable domain (rest looked up from reference TRBV7-2 and TRBJ2-1): GAGVSQSPSNKVTEKGKDVELRCDPISGHTALYWYRQSLGQGLEFLIYFQGNSAPDKSGLPSDRFSAERTGGSVSTLTIQRTQQEDSAVYLCASSTWTSGAYNEQFFGPGTRLTVL.

This clonotype appeared once. The CDR3 DNA follows: TGTGCCATCAGTGTCGGGACAGAAGAGACCCAGTACTTC. This translates into CAISVGTEETQYF. This chain uses TRBV10-3 with TRBJ2-5; 7 bases map to TRBD1. CDR3 size: 13 residues. Germline V gene data show CDR1 as ENHRY and CDR2 as SYGVKD. J lost 3 bases, V lost 4 bases, and 2 bases had no gene match.

This clonotype was observed a handful of times. The chain has TRBV3-1 and TRBJ2-7; D not resolved. The V end lost 3 bases, the J end lost 7 bases, and 7 bases lay between the germline ends. The CDR3 is made up of 11 amino acids. Germline V gene sequence: CDR1 LGHDT, CDR2 YNNKEL (reference sequence). As DNA, the CDR3 is TGTGCCAGCAGCCATCTCCGGGAGCAGTACTTC. Its translation: CASSHLREQYF.

This clonotype showed up many times. The chain combines TRBV7-8 with TRBJ2-1; D is uncertain. The CDR3 extends over 15 amino acids. Between the trimmed V and J ends, which lost 3 bases and 6 bases, there was a span of 15 bases. In germline, CDR1 is SGHVS, CDR2 FQNEAQ. Here the CDR3 reads CASSLPLRFGNEQFF. CDR3 bases: TGTGCCAGCAGCTTGCCGTTGAGGTTCGGCAATGAGCAGTTCTTC.

This clonotype was found a few times. This chain connects TRBV4-3 to TRBJ1-5; a weak D match, TRBD1 (5 bases). The germline V gene has CDR1 LGHNA and CDR2 YSLEER. This CDR3 is built from 14 residues. V was trimmed by 0 bases and J by 7 bases, leaving 10 bases between them. In DNA form, the CDR3 reads TGCGCCAGCAGCCAAGATTCAGGGAAACAGCCCCAGCATTTT. Protein: CASSQDSGKQPQHF.

The chain is built from TRBV7-8 and TRBJ2-3, with 9 bases lining up with TRBD2. The CDR3 consists of 14 residues. Germline V gives CDR1 SGHVS, CDR2 FQNEAQ. V dropped 3 bases and J dropped 9; count of bases not matched to a gene: 7. Here the CDR3 DNA reads TGTGCCAGCAGCTTTCCCGCGGGAGGGGAAACGCAGTATTTT. Translated, it gives CASSFPAGGETQYF.

This chain uses TRBV14 with TRBJ1-1, with D perhaps matching TRBD1 (6 bases). The CDR3 length is 16 residues. V was cut by 1 base and J by 4 bases, with 16 bases left in between. CDR1 is SGHDN, CDR2 FVKESK, per germline. The CDR3 nucleotides read TGTGCCAGCAGCCAAGTTTGGGGGGCCGGTCGCACTGAAGCTTTCTTT. It translates to CASSQVWGAGRTEAFF.

This clonotype was found a few times. The chain employs TRBV28 and TRBJ2-2, with unresolved D. The germline V gene encodes CDR1 MDHEN and CDR2 SYDVKM. Trimming stripped 10 bases from V and 0 bases from J, with 9 bases between. CDR3 size: 13 residues. This CDR3 reads CATDTTNTGELFF. The CDR3 nucleotides read TGTGCCACCGACACAACGAACACCGGGGAGCTGTTTTTT.

The chain uses TRBV7-9 and TRBJ2-1, with D unclear. The V end lost 5 bases, the J end lost 5 bases, and 13 bases lay between the germline ends. This CDR3 region has 14 residues. Per germline, CDR1 SEHNR and CDR2 FQNEAQ (reference sequence). CDR3 residues: CASSNVPLDNEQFF. For the CDR3, the DNA is TGTGCCAGCAGCAACGTTCCCCTAGACAATGAGCAGTTCTTC.

V and J are TRBV10-3 and TRBJ1-4; no clear D gene. V was trimmed by 2 bases and J by 10 bases, leaving 11 bases between them. In germline, CDR1 is ENHRY, CDR2 SYGVKD. This CDR3 spans 13 amino acids. The CDR3 loop is CAISEGAAIKLFF. CDR3 nucleotides: TGTGCCATCAGTGAGGGAGCGGCGATAAAACTGTTTTTT.

In DNA form, the CDR3 reads TGCGCCAGCAGACCACGAGGAGCAGGGAGGAACACTGAAGCTTTCTTT. Protein product: CASRPRGAGRNTEAFF. The chain joins TRBV5-1 to TRBJ1-1, with a tentative D call TRBD1 (5 bases). The CDR3 contains 16 residues. V was cut by 5 bases and J by 1 base, with 18 bases left in between. Germline assignment: CDR1 SGHRS and CDR2 YFSETQ.

This clonotype was seen a few times. This chain links TRBV7-3 with TRBJ2-5, with 8 positions matching TRBD2. CDR3 length: 14 residues. Germline V CDR1 and CDR2: SGHTA, FQGTGA. Trimming cost V 5 bases and J 4 bases; bases outside gene matches: 6. The CDR3 nucleotides read TGTGCCAGCAGCACGAGCGGGAGCGGAGAGACCCAGTACTTC. Translated, it gives CASSTSGSGETQYF.

This clonotype has a handful of counts. The genes are TRBV6-1 and TRBJ2-5, with D possibly being TRBD2 (6 bases). V was pared by 2 bases and J by 11 bases, with 15 bases between. The germline V gene encodes CDR1 MNHNS and CDR2 SASEGT. The CDR3 is 13 amino acids. CDR3 DNA sequence: TGTGCCAGCAGTGAATCAGGGCGCGGGATGCAGTACTTC. This codes for CASSESGRGMQYF.

This chain connects TRBV20-1 to TRBJ2-5; no reliable D call. This CDR3 is 12 amino acids long. Germline loops: CDR1 DFQATT, CDR2 SNEGSKA (reference sequence). V was shortened by 1 base and J by 7 bases, with 10 bases between the two germline ends. The DNA for the CDR3 is TGCAGTGCTAGAGGCCCAACACGGACCCAGTACTTC. This sequence encodes CSARGPTRTQYF.

The rearrangement joins TRBV5-1 to TRBJ2-1; D not resolved. V shed 2 bases and J shed 3 bases, with 18 bases lying between them. The CDR3 length is 17 residues. Germline CDR1 reads SGHRS; CDR2 reads YFSETQ. The CDR3 sequence: CASSFYALMQVYNEQFF. The CDR3, as DNA: TGCGCCAGCAGCTTTTATGCTCTTATGCAGGTCTACAATGAGCAGTTCTTC.

This clonotype was observed a single time. The chain has TRBV2 and TRBJ2-7; TRBD1 aligns across 9 bases. Germline lookup yields CDR1 SNHLY and CDR2 FYNNEI. Trimming removed 6 bases from V and 6 bases from J; junction bases left unmatched: 6. This CDR3 has 13 residues. The CDR3 sequence is CASRPQGAGEQYF. The CDR3 nucleotides read TGTGCCAGCAGACCACAGGGGGCTGGCGAGCAGTACTTC.

The rearrangement joins TRBV7-2 to TRBJ2-5, with D hard to call. V dropped 5 bases and J dropped 4 bases, with 14 bases sitting between them. Germline-derived CDR1 and CDR2 are SGHTA and FQGNSA. The CDR3 covers 14 residues. The CDR3, as DNA: TGTGCCAGCAGCCCCGACCGACTCATAGAGACCCAGTACTTC. Amino acids: CASSPDRLIETQYF. The whole variable domain, remainder taken from reference TRBV7-2 and TRBJ2-5, is GAGVSQSPSNKVTEKGKDVELRCDPISGHTALYWYRQSLGQGLEFLIYFQGNSAPDKSGLPSDRFSAERTGGSVSTLTIQRTQQEDSAVYLCASSPDRLIETQYFGPGTRLLVL.

This clonotype was picked up a small number of times. The chain has TRBV7-9 and TRBJ2-7; a weak D match, TRBD2 (7 bases). There are 15 residues in the CDR3. From germline, CDR1 is SEHNR and CDR2 FQNEAQ (reference sequence). V was pared by 5 bases and J by 5 bases, with 19 bases between. This chain's CDR3 is CASSRGATESDEQYF. CDR3 sequence (DNA): TGTGCCAGCAGCCGGGGGGCGACTGAGAGCGACGAGCAGTACTTC.

The table lists this clonotype with many counts. The chain recombines TRBV6-6 with TRBJ2-5; D gene ambiguous. V lost 6 bases and J lost 1, with 3 bases in between. The CDR3 is 11 amino acids. Germline V gene data show CDR1 as MNHNY and CDR2 as SVGAGI (reference sequence). Here the CDR3 reads CASRVQETQYF. For the CDR3, the DNA is TGTGCCAGCAGGGTCCAAGAGACCCAGTACTTC.

This clonotype has a count of ten or more. CDR3 amino acids: CASSVHANVLTF. The CDR3 nucleotides are TGTGCCAGCAGTGTGCACGCCAACGTCCTGACTTTC. The chain uses TRBV25-1 and TRBJ2-6, with D hard to call. Deletions cut 4 bases from V and 7 bases from J, with 5 bases between. This CDR3 is built from 12 residues. Germline V gene lookup returns CDR1 MGHDK and CDR2 SYGVNS.

This clonotype was recorded at least ten times. The V gene is TRBV6-1, the J gene TRBJ2-7; D is perhaps TRBD2 (5 bases). CDR3 length: 13 amino acids. V lost 8 bases, J lost 3 bases, and 14 bases lay in between. Looked up from germline, CDR1 is MNHNS and CDR2 is SASEGT. CDR3 protein: CASLSDGDYEQYF. The DNA for the CDR3 is TGTGCCAGCCTCAGTGACGGGGACTACGAGCAGTACTTC.

V usage is TRBV14 and J usage is TRBJ2-2; D gene ambiguous. Trimming removed 1 base from V and 6 bases from J, with 12 bases in between. This CDR3 is 15 amino acids long. Germline-derived CDR1 and CDR2 are SGHDN and FVKESK. CDR3 residues: CASSQVRLSSGELFF. In DNA form, the CDR3 reads TGTGCCAGCAGCCAAGTTAGACTCTCTTCCGGGGAGCTGTTTTTT. The full variable domain, with the rest looked up from reference TRBV14 and TRBJ2-2, is EAGVTQFPSHSVIEKGQTVTLRCDPISGHDNLYWYRRVMGKEIKFLLHFVKESKQDESGMPNNRFLAERTGGTYSTLKVQPAELEDSGVYFCASSQVRLSSGELFFGEGSRLTVL.

The chain links TRBV30 to TRBJ2-4; D is unresolved. The CDR3 has 13 residues. CDR1 is GTSNPN and CDR2 is SVGIG in the germline V gene (reference sequence). V dropped 2 bases and J dropped 3 bases, with 8 bases sitting between them. CDR3 in amino acids: CAWSPGNKNIQYF. The CDR3 DNA is TGTGCCTGGAGTCCAGGAAACAAAAACATTCAGTACTTC. Drawing the rest from reference TRBV30 and TRBJ2-4, the complete variable domain is SQTIHQWPATLVQPVGSPLSLECTVEGTSNPNLYWYRQAAGRGLQLLFYSVGIGQISSEVPQNLSASRPQDRQFILSSKKLLLSDSGFYLCAWSPGNKNIQYFGAGTRLSVL.

The chain links TRBV4-3 to TRBJ1-1; D not certain. The CDR3 runs to 16 residues. V dropped 3 bases and J dropped 0 bases, with 14 bases sitting between them. Germline V lookup: CDR1 LGHNA, CDR2 YSLEER. The DNA of the CDR3 is TGCGCCAGCAGCCATTCGTTGGGCAGTATGAACACTGAAGCTTTCTTT. It translates to CASSHSLGSMNTEAFF.

The sample holds a few counts of this clonotype. CDR3 nucleotides: TGCGCCAGCACCCCGGCCCTCTTAAGGAATGAGCAGTTCTTC. Protein: CASTPALLRNEQFF. The rearrangement uses TRBV5-1 and TRBJ2-1, with D hard to call. V was trimmed by 6 bases and J by 7 bases, leaving 17 bases between them. The CDR3 has 14 amino acids. The germline V gene has CDR1 SGHRS and CDR2 YFSETQ.

This chain links TRBV20-1 with TRBJ2-1; D may be TRBD1 or TRBD2 (5 bases each). The CDR3 extends over 12 amino acids. V was cut by 5 bases and J by 5 bases, with 10 bases left in between. Germline CDR1 is DFQATT and CDR2 is SNEGSKA (reference sequence). CDR3 amino acids: CSAPRGHNEQFF. The CDR3 bases are TGCAGTGCTCCTCGGGGCCACAATGAGCAGTTCTTC.

A few counts support this clonotype. The chain has TRBV20-1 and TRBJ2-4, with D uncertain. Trimming pared 2 bases from V and 5 bases from J, leaving 4 bases between. CDR3 length: 11 amino acids. Germline V lookup: CDR1 DFQATT, CDR2 SNEGSKA (reference sequence). CDR3 DNA: TGCAGTGCTAGACCGGAAAACATTCAGTACTTC. Translation gives CSARPENIQYF.

The CDR3 loop is CASSPETTGIDGYTF. The CDR3 coding sequence is TGTGCCAGCAGTCCTGAGACGACGGGAATAGATGGCTACACCTTC. The chain uses TRBV12-3 or TRBV12-4 and TRBJ1-2; D remains unclear. This CDR3 region has 15 residues. V gave up 5 bases and J gave up 6 bases, with 19 bases separating them.

This clonotype showed up just a few times. This chain links TRBV20-1 with TRBJ1-5, with 10 nucleotides matching TRBD1. This CDR3 region has 15 residues. The trim removed 5 bases at V and 8 bases at J, leaving 12 bases unmatched. Germline CDR1 reads DFQATT; CDR2 reads SNEGSKA (reference sequence). The CDR3 DNA reads TGCAGTGCTCCTCGGACAGGGGGACGCGAAGAGCCCCAGCATTTT. It translates to CSAPRTGGREEPQHF.